The 14 T cell receptor beta chains in this list originate from one sample, sequenced in a study of blood T cells in healthy people across ages. Primed by a sample-barcoded 5' primer and a J-beta primer mix, a second PCR proceeded for about 6 to 12 cycles. Each CDR3 protein is one row after TCRdb ran MiXCR on the 5' RACE reads. The sample has more than 1.4 million distinct CDR3 sequences, 35% to 45% seen once. The sequencing sample was made of blood. These receptors were taken from a woman between 18 and 29 years old in good health.

V is TRBV3-1 and J is TRBJ2-5, with D possibly matching TRBD2 (5 bases). The ends were cut back, 0 bases at V and 4 bases at J, with 12 bases in the middle. Germline values: CDR1 LGHDT, CDR2 YNNKEL (reference sequence). CDR3 length: 15 residues. The CDR3 DNA is TGTGCCAGCAGCCAAGATGTTGGACTCACAGAGACCCAGTACTTC. Its protein is CASSQDVGLTETQYF.

CDR3 bases: TGTGCCAGCGGGATAGCCTCAGATACGCAGTATTTT. The encoded protein is CASGIASDTQYF. The chain carries TRBV2 and TRBJ2-3; no reliable D call. Germline lookup yields CDR1 SNHLY and CDR2 FYNNEI. The CDR3 contains 12 residues. Trimming cost V 8 bases and J 4 bases, with 10 bases left between them.

About this clonotype: The germline gene is not matched at one end of the junction; a read error may be the cause. This chain uses TRBV3-1 with TRBJ2-7; weak D call: TRBD1 (6 bases). CDR3 size: 15 residues. From germline, CDR1 is LGHDT and CDR2 YNNKEL (reference sequence). The CDR3 coding sequence is TGTACCAGCAGCCCGACGACAGGTCAATCCTACGAGCAGTACTTC. Translation: CTSSPTTGQSYEQYF.

This rearrangement joins TRBV5-1 to TRBJ2-6; unclear D gene. Germline V CDR1 and CDR2: SGHRS, YFSETQ. V lost 4 bases, J lost 0 bases, and 8 bases lay in between. This CDR3 has 15 amino acids. In nucleotides, the CDR3 is TGCGCCAGCAGCCAAACGAACTCTGGGGCCAACGTCCTGACTTTC. Its protein product is CASSQTNSGANVLTF. The complete variable domain, with remaining parts taken from reference TRBV5-1 and TRBJ2-6, reads KAGVTQTPRYLIKTRGQQVTLSCSPISGHRSVSWYQQTPGQGLQFLFEYFSETQRNKGNFPGRFSGRQFSNSRSEMNVSTLELGDSALYLCASSQTNSGANVLTFGAGSRLTVL.

This clonotype appeared a few times. The chain joins TRBV5-1 to TRBJ2-1; 10 bases map to TRBD1. The last part of the DNA fits TRBJ2-7 better; the J call may be wrong. Germline-derived CDR1 and CDR2 are SGHRS and YFSETQ. This CDR3 has 17 residues. The CDR3 loop reads CASSLDWTGGSYNEQYF. The CDR3 DNA is TGCGCCAGCAGCTTGGACTGGACAGGGGGTTCCTACAATGAGCAGTACTTC.

This clonotype was counted a few times. CDR3 sequence reads: CASSYTTVYNEQFF. The CDR3, as DNA: TGTGCCAGCAGTTACACGACAGTCTACAATGAGCAGTTCTTC. This chain connects TRBV6-6 to TRBJ2-1, with D possibly TRBD1 on 5 matching bases. The V gene lost 2 bases and the J gene lost 3 bases, with 8 bases spanning the gap. The CDR3 loop spans 14 amino acids. In germline, CDR1 is MNHNY, CDR2 SVGAGI (reference sequence).

The chain has TRBV25-1 and TRBJ2-7; D ambiguous. The V and J ends lost 0 bases and 6 bases respectively, with 9 bases between them. The CDR3 covers 13 residues. Germline CDR1 and CDR2: MGHDK and SYGVNS. CDR3: CASSEYARGEQYF. CDR3 DNA: TGTGCCAGCAGTGAATATGCGCGAGGCGAGCAGTACTTC.

This clonotype has a handful of counts. V is TRBV29-1 and J is TRBJ1-3; possible D gene TRBD1, 5 bases. The CDR3 runs 15 residues. The germline V gene has CDR1 SQVTM and CDR2 ANQGSEA. Deletions cut 2 bases from V and 0 bases from J, with 11 bases between. The CDR3 DNA reads as TGCAGCGTTGAACAGGGCAGAAGCTCTGGAAACACCATATATTTT. The encoded protein is CSVEQGRSSGNTIYF.

This clonotype was found a few times. The rearrangement uses TRBV7-9 and TRBJ2-5; D is possibly TRBD2 (6 bases). CDR1 and CDR2 (germline): SEHNR, FQNEAQ (reference sequence). The CDR3 runs to 15 residues. Trimming stripped 4 bases from V and 9 bases from J, with 21 bases between. Written as DNA, the CDR3 is TGTGCCAGCAGCTGGGTCATAGCGGCCGCATGGGCCCAGTACTTC. Amino acids: CASSWVIAAAWAQYF.

The table lists this clonotype with many counts. The chain is built from TRBV12-3 or TRBV12-4 and TRBJ2-7, with TRBD2 matching over 7 bases. J gave up 3 bases and V 3 bases, and 5 bases lay outside the gene matches. The CDR3 covers 14 residues. The CDR3 bases are TGTGCCAGCAGTTTTCGGCTAGCGGACTACGAGCAGTACTTC. Protein product: CASSFRLADYEQYF.

The chain is built from TRBV3-1 and TRBJ2-7; no clear D gene. The CDR3 totals 15 residues. CDR1 and CDR2 (germline): LGHDT, YNNKEL (reference sequence). Trimming pared 0 bases from V and 5 bases from J, leaving 14 bases between. CDR3 sequence reads: CASSQDISPPNEQYF. CDR3 in DNA: TGTGCCAGCAGCCAAGATATTTCCCCCCCGAACGAGCAGTACTTC.

DNA for the CDR3: TGTGCTAGTGGTTTGGGAGACAGCAGCAATCAGCCCCAGCATTTT. It specifies CASGLGDSSNQPQHF. The genes are TRBV12-5 and TRBJ1-5, with D tentatively TRBD1 (5 bases). Trimming left V 1 base short and J 1 base short, with 8 bases between. There are 15 residues in the CDR3. Germline V lookup: CDR1 LGHNT, CDR2 FRNRAP. The complete variable domain, with remaining parts taken from reference TRBV12-5 and TRBJ1-5, reads DARVTQTPRHKVTEMGQEVTMRCQPILGHNTVFWYRQTMMQGLELLAYFRNRAPLDDSGMPKDRFSAEMPDATLATLKIQPSEPRDSAVYFCASGLGDSSNQPQHFGDGTRLSIL.

This clonotype was detected a few times. This rearrangement joins TRBV5-1 to TRBJ2-1; TRBD2 matches 8 bases. Looked up from germline, CDR1 is SGHRS and CDR2 is YFSETQ. J lost 7 bases, V lost 0 bases, and 9 bases had no gene match. This CDR3 comprises 16 residues. This CDR3 reads CASSLGSGRLANEQFF. In DNA form, the CDR3 reads TGCGCCAGCAGCTTGGGCAGCGGGAGACTGGCAAATGAGCAGTTCTTC. Full variable domain (remainder filled in from reference TRBV5-1 and TRBJ2-1): KAGVTQTPRYLIKTRGQQVTLSCSPISGHRSVSWYQQTPGQGLQFLFEYFSETQRNKGNFPGRFSGRQFSNSRSEMNVSTLELGDSALYLCASSLGSGRLANEQFFGPGTRLTVL.

This clonotype was counted between two and nine times. The chain carries TRBV7-9 and TRBJ2-5; D might be TRBD1 (5 bases). The germline gives CDR1 SEHNR, CDR2 FQNEAQ (reference sequence). Trimming took 5 bases from V and 3 from J, leaving 13 bases between them. This CDR3 contains 14 residues. CDR3: CASSGETVEETQYF. For the CDR3, the DNA is TGTGCCAGCAGCGGAGAGACAGTGGAAGAGACCCAGTACTTC.